This T cell receptor beta chain was captured by sequencing in a study of control samples from healthy donors and cancer patients. The V gene lost 7 bases and the J gene lost 3 bases, with 13 bases spanning the gap. Germline CDR1 is SQVTM and CDR2 is ANQGSEA. CDR3 length: 12 amino acids. Assay: immunoSEQ multiplex PCR; the TCRdb copy retains only in-frame clones and omits some. The sample consists of some 120,000 clones, roughly nine tenths of them appearing once. This clonotype was obtained from a woman aged 45-59 years with colorectal cancer. The chain carries TRBV29-1 and TRBJ2-7; no reliable D call. The source material was PBMCs. CDR3 nucleotides: TGCAGCGCAATTGGTGACGGCTACGAGCAGTACTTC. Residues: CSAIGDGYEQYF.